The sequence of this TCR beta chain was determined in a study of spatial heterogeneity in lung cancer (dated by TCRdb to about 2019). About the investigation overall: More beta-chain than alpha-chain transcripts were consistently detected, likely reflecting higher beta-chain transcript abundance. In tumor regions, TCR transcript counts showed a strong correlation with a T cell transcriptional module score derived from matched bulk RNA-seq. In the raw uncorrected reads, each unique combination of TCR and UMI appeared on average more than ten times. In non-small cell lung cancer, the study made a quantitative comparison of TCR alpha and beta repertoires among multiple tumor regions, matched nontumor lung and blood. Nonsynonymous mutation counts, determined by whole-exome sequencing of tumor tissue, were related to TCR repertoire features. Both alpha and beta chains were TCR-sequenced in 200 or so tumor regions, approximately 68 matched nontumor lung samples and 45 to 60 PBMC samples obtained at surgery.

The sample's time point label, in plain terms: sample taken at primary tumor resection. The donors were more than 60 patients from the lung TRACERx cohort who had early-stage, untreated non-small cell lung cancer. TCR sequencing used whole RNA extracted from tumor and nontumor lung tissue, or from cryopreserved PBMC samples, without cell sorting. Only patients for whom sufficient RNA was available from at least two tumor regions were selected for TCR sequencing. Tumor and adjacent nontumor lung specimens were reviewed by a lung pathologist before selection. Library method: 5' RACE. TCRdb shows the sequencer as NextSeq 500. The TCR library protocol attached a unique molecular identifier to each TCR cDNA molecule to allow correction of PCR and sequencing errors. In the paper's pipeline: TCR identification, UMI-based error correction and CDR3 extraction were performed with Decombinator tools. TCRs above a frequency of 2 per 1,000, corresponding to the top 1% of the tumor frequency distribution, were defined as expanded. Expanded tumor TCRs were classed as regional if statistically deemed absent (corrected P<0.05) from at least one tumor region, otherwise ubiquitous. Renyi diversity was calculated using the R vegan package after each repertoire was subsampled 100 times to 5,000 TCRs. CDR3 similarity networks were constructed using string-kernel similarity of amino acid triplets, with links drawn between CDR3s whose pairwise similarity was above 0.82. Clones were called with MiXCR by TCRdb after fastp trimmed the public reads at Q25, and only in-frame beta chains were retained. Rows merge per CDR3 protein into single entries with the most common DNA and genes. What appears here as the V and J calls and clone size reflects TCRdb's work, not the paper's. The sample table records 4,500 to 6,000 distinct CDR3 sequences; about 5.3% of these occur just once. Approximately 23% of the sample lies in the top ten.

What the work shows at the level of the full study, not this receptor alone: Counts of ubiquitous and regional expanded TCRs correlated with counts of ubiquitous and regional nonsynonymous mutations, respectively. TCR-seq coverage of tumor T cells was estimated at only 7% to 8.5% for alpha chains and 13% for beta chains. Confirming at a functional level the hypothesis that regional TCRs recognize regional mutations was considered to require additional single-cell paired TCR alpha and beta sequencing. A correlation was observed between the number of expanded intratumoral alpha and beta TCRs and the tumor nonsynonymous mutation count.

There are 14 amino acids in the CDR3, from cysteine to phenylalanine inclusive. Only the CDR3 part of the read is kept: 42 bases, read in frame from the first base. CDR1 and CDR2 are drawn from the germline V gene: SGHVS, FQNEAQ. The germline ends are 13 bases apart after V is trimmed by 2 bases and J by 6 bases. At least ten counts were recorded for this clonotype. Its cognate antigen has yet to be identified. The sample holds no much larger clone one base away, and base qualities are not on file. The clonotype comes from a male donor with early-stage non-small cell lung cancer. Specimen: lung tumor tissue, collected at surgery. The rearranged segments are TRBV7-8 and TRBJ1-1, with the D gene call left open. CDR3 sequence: CASSLLAESAEAFF. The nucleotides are TGTGCCAGCAGCTTATTGGCAGAGTCCGCTGAAGCTTTCTTT.